This TCR beta chain is drawn from a study of T cells in Graves' hyperthyroidism and ophthalmopathy. This clonotype was recorded many times. What it binds is unknown. Researchers amplified the TCR beta CDR3 regions from RNA transcripts. The TCR CDR3 was amplified in a first-round RT-PCR using the HTBI primer set. TCRdb ran MiXCR on the multiplex PCR reads and lists one entry per CDR3 protein. In the table there are approximately 630,000 distinct CDR3 sequences, about a sixth of which are singletons. Study-wide results and caveats: Blood shared most expanded thyroid clonotypes above 0.001.

CDR1 and CDR2 from the germline V gene are DFQATT and SNEGSKA (reference sequence). Unmatched junction bases numbered 8, after V lost 7 bases and J lost 2 bases. This CDR3 has 13 residues. Patients counted as stable if ophthalmopathy did not develop within 18 months. The study left out patients who had uncontrolled infection, other autoimmune disease, pregnancy or lactation. Diagnoses used clinical symptoms, serum thyroxine and TRAb, thyroid ultrasound and orbital computed tomography. The specimen sequenced was blood. This clonotype originated in a woman in her 30s with Graves' hyperthyroidism. V usage is TRBV20-1 and J usage is TRBJ2-7; TRBD2 agrees at 7 bases. The CDR3 spells CSGERGGPYEQYF. For the CDR3, the DNA is TGCAGTGGGGAGCGGGGAGGCCCCTACGAGCAGTACTTC.